These 29 T cell receptor beta chains were all obtained from the same sample, sequenced in a study of shared clonotypes between healthy human individuals. It was CD45RO-negative cells, positively selected for CCR7, that made up naive CD8 cells, with terminally differentiated effector memory CD45RA+ cells excluded. Sequencing used immunoSEQ multiplex PCR; TCRdb keeps in-frame clones, though not all of them. The table has approximately 1.9 million clones, roughly 95% seen once. Sequenced: naive CD8+ T cells from PBMCs. The source of these receptors is a man aged 18 to 29 in good health. Some clones in this sample may be carry-over from other donors' samples.

The rearrangement links TRBV7-9 to TRBJ2-3, with D perhaps assigned TRBD1 or TRBD2 (5 bases each). CDR1 is SEHNR and CDR2 is FQNEAQ in the germline V gene (reference sequence). The CDR3 extends over 14 amino acids. Trimming took 5 bases from V and 0 from J, leaving 9 bases between them. The CDR3 is CASSHRDSTDTQYF. The CDR3 nucleotides are TGTGCCAGCAGCCACCGGGACAGCACAGATACGCAGTATTTT. Drawing the rest from reference TRBV7-9 and TRBJ2-3, the complete variable domain is DTGVSQNPRHKITKRGQNVTFRCDPISEHNRLYWYRQTLGQGPEFLTYFQNEAQLEKSRLLSDRFSAERPKGSFSTLEIQRTEQGDSAMYLCASSHRDSTDTQYFGPGTRLTVL.

The chain combines TRBV28 with TRBJ2-2; D unresolved. The length of the CDR3 is 15 residues. Trimming stripped 7 bases from V and 5 bases from J, with 17 bases between. Germline V CDR1 and CDR2: MDHEN, SYDVKM. CDR3 nucleotide sequence: TGTGCCAGCAAACCACAAAGACTGATGACCGGGGAGCTGTTTTTT. Translation gives CASKPQRLMTGELFF.

As regards this clone: The sample holds other DNA sequences that translate to the same CDR3. The rearrangement joins TRBV10-3 to TRBJ1-5, with D perhaps TRBD1 (5 bases). The CDR3 is made up of 13 amino acids. Looked up from germline, CDR1 is ENHRY and CDR2 is SYGVKD. Trimming pared 6 bases from V and 0 bases from J, leaving 6 bases between. The CDR3 DNA is TGTGCCATCAGCGACAGTAGCAATCAGCCCCAGCATTTT. As protein: CAISDSSNQPQHF.

This chain joins TRBV4-1 and TRBJ2-5; no definite D call. V was pared by 3 bases and J by 5 bases, with 13 bases between. Germline-derived CDR1 and CDR2 are MGHRA and YSYEKL. The CDR3 contains 14 residues. The CDR3 region is CASSQDQRWETQYF. DNA of the CDR3: TGCGCCAGCAGCCAGGACCAGAGATGGGAGACCCAGTACTTC.

The chain carries TRBV10-3 and TRBJ1-1; tentative D call: TRBD1 (6 bases). Germline V gene data show CDR1 as ENHRY and CDR2 as SYGVKD. The germline V and J ends were trimmed by 2 bases and 9 bases, with 16 bases remaining between them. The CDR3 has 14 residues. CDR3 coding DNA: TGTGCCATCAGTGAGCACACACAGGGCTGGAAAGCTTTCTTT. Translated: CAISEHTQGWKAFF.

V and J are TRBV4-1 and TRBJ2-5; 7 bases align to TRBD2. The V gene end was trimmed by 4 bases and the J gene end by 0 bases; junction bases not matched to a gene: 8. In germline, CDR1 is MGHRA, CDR2 YSYEKL. The CDR3 length is 16 residues. The CDR3 loop is CASSPPGRENQETQYF. For the CDR3, the DNA is TGCGCCAGCAGCCCCCCAGGGCGGGAGAACCAAGAGACCCAGTACTTC.

This clone was picked up a small number of times. This specimen includes other DNA sequences encoding the same CDR3. The chain joins TRBV27 to TRBJ1-1; weak D call: TRBD1 (5 bases). With 4 bases removed from V and 1 base from J, the gap between germline ends came to 10 bases. The CDR3 runs 14 residues. CDR1 is MNHEY and CDR2 is SMNVEV in the germline V gene (reference sequence). CDR3 coding DNA: TGTGCCAGCAGTTACGGGGCCGGGAACACTGAAGCTTTCTTT. It is translated as CASSYGAGNTEAFF.

The J gene is TRBJ2-1, the V gene TRBV29-1, with unresolved D. CDR1 and CDR2 (germline): SQVTM, ANQGSEA. Trimming took off 7 bases at V and 8 bases at J, with 9 bases between the two ends. The CDR3 contains 10 residues. CDR3 in DNA: TGCAGCGCCCTGGGGTATGAGCAGTTCTTC. Amino acid sequence: CSALGYEQFF.

J is TRBJ2-1 and V is TRBV10-3; 10 bases are shared with TRBD2. Germline CDR1 ENHRY, CDR2 SYGVKD. This CDR3 contains 16 residues. With V trimmed by 4 bases and J by 5 bases, 8 bases remained unmatched. Here the CDR3 DNA reads TGTGCCATCAGTGGTCCCCCAGCGGGAGGGAACAATGAGCAGTTCTTC. Translating gives CAISGPPAGGNNEQFF.

The chain uses TRBV5-6 and TRBJ1-2; the D is unclear. Trimming removed 2 bases from V and 10 bases from J, with 12 bases in between. This CDR3 has 12 amino acids. The V gene's germline CDR1 is SGHDT and CDR2 YYEEEE. The CDR3 bases are TGTGCCAGCAGCTTCGGAGCCACTCTCTACACCTTC. This encodes CASSFGATLYTF.

To note about this clone: One end of the junction is discordant with germline, which a read error may explain. The V and J genes are TRBV7-9 and TRBJ1-1; 9 nucleotides line up with TRBD1. The CDR3 is 9 amino acids. Per germline, CDR1 SEHNR and CDR2 FQNEAQ (reference sequence). CDR3 amino acids: CASSLDRGF. Written as DNA, the CDR3 is TGTGCCAGCAGCTTGGACAGGGGCTTT.

This clone turned up a few times. The rearrangement uses TRBV30 and TRBJ1-4; D call uncertain. The germline V gene encodes CDR1 GTSNPN and CDR2 SVGIG (reference sequence). There are 14 residues in the CDR3. V was pared by 1 base and J by 8 bases, with 14 bases between. CDR3 bases: TGTGCCTGGAGTGCCTCAAACCTAGGGGAAAAACTGTTTTTT. Its protein product is CAWSASNLGEKLFF.

This clone came up once. This chain connects TRBV5-4 to TRBJ2-3; TRBD2 aligns across 9 bases. Per the germline V gene, CDR1 is SGHNT and CDR2 is YYREEE (reference sequence). The V segment lost 2 bases and the J segment 5 bases; nucleotides outside the gene matches: 6. This CDR3 spans 15 amino acids. CDR3 sequence (DNA): TGTGCCAGCAGCTTCCGGCGGGAGGGAGGAGATACGCAGTATTTT. It is translated as CASSFRREGGDTQYF.

The chain carries TRBV18 and TRBJ2-1; the match to TRBD2 covers 14 bases. Unmatched junction bases numbered 5, after V lost 4 bases and J lost 0 bases. The CDR3 runs to 18 residues. The germline CDR1 and CDR2 sequences are KGHSH and LQKENI. The CDR3 region has the DNA TGTGCCAGCTCACTGACTAGCGGGAGGGCCTACTCCTACAATGAGCAGTTCTTC. Translation: CASSLTSGRAYSYNEQFF.

The genes are TRBV15 and TRBJ2-1, with 7 bases lining up with TRBD2. V trimming: 4 bases; J trimming: 1 base; junction bases outside the gene matches: 4. This CDR3 contains 15 residues. The germline CDR1 and CDR2 sequences are LNHNV and YYDKDF (reference sequence). The CDR3 protein is CATSTGEGSYNEQFF. The CDR3 DNA reads TGTGCCACCAGCACGGGGGAGGGTTCCTACAATGAGCAGTTCTTC. Full variable domain (rest looked up from reference TRBV15 and TRBJ2-1): DAMVIQNPRYQVTQFGKPVTLSCSQTLNHNVMYWYQQKSSQAPKLLFHYYDKDFNNEADTPDNFQSRRPNTSFCFLDIRSPGLGDTAMYLCATSTGEGSYNEQFFGPGTRLTVL.

The V call is TRBV28, the J call TRBJ2-7; D may match TRBD1 or TRBD2 (5 bases each). Germline CDR1 reads MDHEN; CDR2 reads SYDVKM. V dropped 6 bases and J dropped 0 bases, with 24 bases sitting between them. The CDR3 is made up of 18 amino acids. CDR3 sequence (DNA): TGTGCCAGCAGCACCAGTAGGGTGGGACGGTGGATCTCCTACGAGCAGTACTTC. Translation gives CASSTSRVGRWISYEQYF. Variable domain in full (rest from reference TRBV28 and TRBJ2-7): DVKVTQSSRYLVKRTGEKVFLECVQDMDHENMFWYRQDPGLGLRLIYFSYDVKMKEKGDIPEGYSVSREKKERFSLILESASTNQTSMYLCASSTSRVGRWISYEQYFGPGTRLTVT.

This chain uses TRBV7-6 with TRBJ2-1; weak D call: TRBD2 (6 bases). This CDR3 is 16 amino acids long. Germline V gene sequence: CDR1 SGHVS, CDR2 FNYEAQ. The ends were cut back, 5 bases at V and 3 bases at J, with 17 bases in the middle. This chain's CDR3 is CASSARAGTHYNEQFF. The CDR3 DNA sequence: TGTGCCAGCAGCGCCCGCGCCGGGACTCACTACAATGAGCAGTTCTTC.

This clone was counted once. The genes are TRBV27 and TRBJ1-1; no reliable D call. V was clipped by 0 bases and J by 5 bases, with 13 bases between them. The CDR3 covers 15 residues. Germline loops: CDR1 MNHEY, CDR2 SMNVEV (reference sequence). The CDR3: CASSLSSRGWTEAFF. The CDR3 region has the DNA TGTGCCAGCAGTTTATCGTCGCGGGGATGGACTGAAGCTTTCTTT.

The chain combines TRBV27 with TRBJ2-7; D is perhaps TRBD1 (7 bases). V shed 2 bases and J shed 6 bases, with 14 bases lying between them. The CDR3 covers 14 residues. CDR1 is MNHEY, CDR2 SMNVEV, per germline (reference sequence). CDR3 loop: CASSLRSGDSEQYF. CDR3 nucleotide sequence: TGTGCCAGCAGTTTAAGGTCGGGGGACAGCGAGCAGTACTTC.

The V call is TRBV7-8, the J call TRBJ2-7, with 11 nucleotides matching TRBD2. There are 17 residues in the CDR3. V was pared by 2 bases and J by 5 bases, with 11 bases of the junction left unmatched. Germline V gene data show CDR1 as SGHVS and CDR2 as FQNEAQ. CDR3 DNA sequence: TGTGCCAGCAGCTTACCCGGACTAGCGGGCCTGCAGGACGAGCAGTACTTC. This translates into CASSLPGLAGLQDEQYF.

The V and J genes are TRBV5-4 and TRBJ2-7; TRBD1 matches at 12 bases. The CDR3 is 14 amino acids. Germline V gene lookup returns CDR1 SGHNT and CDR2 YYREEE (reference sequence). V lost 3 bases and J lost 5; bases outside the gene matches: 3. CDR3 DNA sequence: TGTGCCAGCAGCTCCGGGACAGGGGGCGACGAGCAGTACTTC. Translated, it gives CASSSGTGGDEQYF.

This clone was found once. The chain is built from TRBV5-6 and TRBJ2-1; unclear D gene. Germline-derived CDR1 and CDR2 are SGHDT and YYEEEE. With 0 bases removed from V and 2 bases from J, the gap between germline ends came to 3 bases. The CDR3 is 13 amino acids. CDR3: CASSLAPYNEQFF. Here the CDR3 DNA reads TGTGCCAGCAGCTTGGCTCCCTACAATGAGCAGTTCTTC.

The chain combines TRBV2 with TRBJ1-2; no definite D call. The V end lost 1 base, the J end lost 4 bases, and 10 bases lay between the germline ends. Per germline, CDR1 SNHLY and CDR2 FYNNEI. CDR3 length: 14 amino acids. CDR3 in DNA: TGTGCCAGCAGTGAAGGTATCTTTGGCTATGGCTACACCTTC. Its translation is CASSEGIFGYGYTF. The entire variable domain, with the rest obtained from reference TRBV2 and TRBJ1-2, is as follows: EPEVTQTPSHQVTQMGQEVILRCVPISNHLYFYWYRQILGQKVEFLVSFYNNEISEKSEIFDDQFSVERPDGSNFTLKIRSTKLEDSAMYFCASSEGIFGYGYTFGSGTRLTVV.

The chain employs TRBV27 and TRBJ1-4, with D tentatively TRBD1 (6 bases). CDR3 length: 15 amino acids. CDR1 MNHEY and CDR2 SMNVEV come from the germline V gene (reference sequence). V shed 0 bases and J shed 3 bases, with 8 bases lying between them. The CDR3 region is CASSLSGAANEKLFF. For the CDR3, the DNA is TGTGCCAGCAGTTTATCGGGGGCAGCTAATGAAAAACTGTTTTTT.

The V call is TRBV6-5, the J call TRBJ2-3; D call uncertain. In germline, CDR1 is MNHEY, CDR2 SVGAGI. Trimming took 5 bases from V and 1 from J, leaving 7 bases between them. This CDR3 is built from 13 residues. In DNA form, the CDR3 reads TGTGCCAGCAGTGAGATTGGCACAGATACGCAGTATTTT. It codes for CASSEIGTDTQYF.

The chain is built from TRBV5-5 and TRBJ2-1; TRBD2 is a possible D gene (6 bases). The V gene's germline CDR1 is SGHKS and CDR2 YYEKEE (reference sequence). The ends were cut back, 4 bases at V and 0 bases at J, with 20 bases in the middle. This CDR3 is 18 amino acids long. This CDR3 is CASSTLDVAVFSYNEQFF. The CDR3 DNA reads as TGTGCCAGCAGCACCCTCGATGTAGCGGTCTTCTCCTACAATGAGCAGTTCTTC.

The chain links TRBV9 to TRBJ2-2, with TRBD2 as a possible D gene (5 bases). The germline V gene encodes CDR1 SGDLS and CDR2 YYNGEE. The CDR3 loop spans 14 amino acids. Between the trimmed V and J ends, which lost 0 bases and 6 bases, there was a span of 9 bases. CDR3 residues: CASSVGLAPGELFF. CDR3 coding DNA: TGTGCCAGCAGCGTAGGGTTAGCGCCCGGGGAGCTGTTTTTT.

Only one count was recorded for this clone. The V and J genes are TRBV27 and TRBJ2-2; D might be TRBD1 or TRBD2, each matching 5 bases. The CDR3 has 18 residues. CDR1 is MNHEY, CDR2 SMNVEV, per germline (reference sequence). The V end was cut by 6 bases, the J end by 7 bases, with 27 bases between. The CDR3 loop reads CASRAGANDMNGDGELFF. DNA for the CDR3: TGTGCCAGCAGGGCCGGGGCCAACGATATGAATGGCGACGGGGAGCTGTTTTTT.

The V call is TRBV27, the J call TRBJ1-1; maybe TRBD1 (6 bases). This CDR3 contains 15 residues. The germline gives CDR1 MNHEY, CDR2 SMNVEV (reference sequence). V shed 2 bases and J shed 5 bases, with 15 bases lying between them. The CDR3 sequence: CASSLAVGAFTEAFF. CDR3 sequence (DNA): TGTGCCAGCAGTTTAGCCGTGGGGGCGTTTACTGAAGCTTTCTTT.